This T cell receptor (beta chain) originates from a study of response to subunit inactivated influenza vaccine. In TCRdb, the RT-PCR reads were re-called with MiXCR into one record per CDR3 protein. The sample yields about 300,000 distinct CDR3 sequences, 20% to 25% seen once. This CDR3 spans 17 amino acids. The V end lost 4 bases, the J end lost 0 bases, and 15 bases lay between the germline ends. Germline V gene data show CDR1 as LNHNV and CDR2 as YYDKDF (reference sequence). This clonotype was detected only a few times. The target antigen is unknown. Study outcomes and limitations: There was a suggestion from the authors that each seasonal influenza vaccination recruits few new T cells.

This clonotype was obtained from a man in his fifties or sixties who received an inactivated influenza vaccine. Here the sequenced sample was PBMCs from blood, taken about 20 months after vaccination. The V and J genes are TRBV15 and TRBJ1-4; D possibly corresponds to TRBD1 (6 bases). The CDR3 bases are TGTGCCACCAGCAACCGGGACATCTTACCAACTAATGAAAAACTGTTTTTT. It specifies CATSNRDILPTNEKLFF. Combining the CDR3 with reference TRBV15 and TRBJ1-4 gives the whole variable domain DAMVIQNPRYQVTQFGKPVTLSCSQTLNHNVMYWYQQKSSQAPKLLFHYYDKDFNNEADTPDNFQSRRPNTSFCFLDIRSPGLGDTAMYLCATSNRDILPTNEKLFFGSGTQLSVL.